A selection of T cell receptor beta chains follows, all from one sample in a study of vaccination and CD4 T cells after COVID-19. Antigen specificity for these receptors is unknown. Via MiXCR, TCRdb re-called the PCR reads, giving one row per CDR3 protein. The table shows approximately 16,000 distinct CDR3 sequences, with 30% to 45% occurring only once. Sequenced sample: CD4+ T cells from blood, cultured in vitro. The receptors were gathered from a human donor who had recovered from COVID-19. CDR3s include the opening cysteine and the closing phenylalanine or tryptophan. The D gene is left open where the match is weak. Rows may omit the clone size; those that give it use once, few, many or a size class.

cdr3_nt cdr3_aa clone_size j_call d_call v_call
TGCAGTGCTAGAAGCGGGAGTGGCACCGGGGAGCTGTTTTTT CSARSGSGTGELFF few TRBJ2-2 TRBD2 TRBV20-1
TGTGCCAGCAGCTGGAGACTAGCGGGAGATGTGGATACGCAGTATTTT CASSWRLAGDVDTQYF few TRBJ2-3 TRBD2 TRBV11-2
TGTGCCAGCAGCCTCGCCTCTGGAAACACCATATATTTT CASSLASGNTIYF - TRBJ1-3 - TRBV27
TGTGCCAGCAGTGAGGGACAGGGGGCACCCATGAACACTGAAGCTTTCTTT CASSEGQGAPMNTEAFF - TRBJ1-1 TRBD1 TRBV6-1
TGTGCCAGCAGGAGCTCCTACGAGCAGTACTTC CASRSSYEQYF - TRBJ2-7 - TRBV6-2/TRBV6-3
TGTGCCAGCAGTTTATTCGGCAGCCGATCCTACGAGCAGTACTTC CASSLFGSRSYEQYF - TRBJ2-7 - TRBV27
TGTGCCAGCAGCTTAGTAGCTAGCGGCACAGATACGCAGTATTTT CASSLVASGTDTQYF - TRBJ2-3 - TRBV7-2
TGTGCCAGCAGCTTACTAGCGGGTAGTACCTACAATGAGCAGTTCTTC CASSLLAGSTYNEQFF - TRBJ2-1 TRBD2 TRBV11-2
TGCAGTGCTCGGACTAGCGGGAGCACAGATACGCAGTATTTT CSARTSGSTDTQYF few TRBJ2-3 TRBD2 TRBV20-1
TGCGCCAGCAGCCAAGAACCTAGCGGGAGCGGGGATACGCAGTATTTT CASSQEPSGSGDTQYF once TRBJ2-3 TRBD2 TRBV4-1
TGTGCCAGCAGGTTGAGGGCTGGTAATGAAAAACTGTTTTTT CASRLRAGNEKLFF few TRBJ1-4 - TRBV27
TGTGCCAGCAGTTACTCAGGCAGGGGCAGAGATACGCAGTATTTT CASSYSGRGRDTQYF few TRBJ2-3 - TRBV6-5
TGCGCCAGCAGCCCCGGACAGGGGAGGCAGCCCCAGCATTTT CASSPGQGRQPQHF few TRBJ1-5 TRBD1 TRBV5-1
TGCAGTGCTAGAGATAGGGGTGGGGCGGGAGTAGGTCAAGAGACCCAGTACTTC CSARDRGGAGVGQETQYF few TRBJ2-5 TRBD2 TRBV20-1
TGTGCCAGCAGCGTGGACATAGGCGAGACCCAGTACTTC CASSVDIGETQYF few TRBJ2-5 - TRBV11-3
TGTGCCGGAACGGACGAAAGAACTGAAGCTTTCTTT CAGTDERTEAFF few TRBJ1-1 - TRBV30
TGCAGTGCTAGAGATCCCTCAGGGACTAGCGTCCACTACGAGCAGTACTTC CSARDPSGTSVHYEQYF - TRBJ2-7 TRBD2 TRBV20-1
TGTGCCAGCAGCTTAGGTAGCGGAGTCTCCTACGAGCAGTACTTC CASSLGSGVSYEQYF - TRBJ2-7 - TRBV7-2
TGTGCCAGCAGCTTAGGTCCGGGACAGGGGCTACTTTTCTTC CASSLGPGQGLLFF - TRBJ1-2 TRBD1 TRBV7-2
TGCGCCAGCAGTGTCGGAGGGGGGGGTCAGCCCCAGCATTTT CASSVGGGGQPQHF few TRBJ1-5 - TRBV10-2
TGTGCCAGTAGCCGGACGAACACCGGGGAGCTGTTTTTT CASSRTNTGELFF - TRBJ2-2 - TRBV19
TGTGCCAGCAGCTTTTTTCCACGTAGCTCCTACGAGCAGTACTTC CASSFFPRSSYEQYF - TRBJ2-7 - TRBV5-4
TGTGCCAGCAGTTACGACTTAAGGGGAGATACGCAGTATTTT CASSYDLRGDTQYF - TRBJ2-3 - TRBV6-5
TGTGCCTGGACTAAGGGGCTAGCGGGAGGAATCGGGGAGCTGTTTTTT CAWTKGLAGGIGELFF - TRBJ2-2 TRBD2 TRBV30
TGTGCCAGCAGCGAAACTACGACGGGAGGTCCTGAGACCCAGTACTTC CASSETTTGGPETQYF few TRBJ2-5 TRBD2 TRBV5-6